This T cell receptor (beta chain) is from a study of vaccination and CD4 T cells after COVID-19. Only a few counts were recorded for this clonotype. The antigen is undetermined. Treatment indicated: roughly 10-day PBMC culture with coronavirus spike peptide pools or control peptides (ViraFEST assay). Between the trimmed V and J ends, which lost 1 base and 2 bases, there was a span of 8 bases. The CDR3 has 14 residues. Germline loops: CDR1 SGHTA, CDR2 FQGNSA. Sequencing of DNA taken from cultured CD4+ T cells relied on the Oncomine TCR Beta short-read assay. MiXCR, applied by TCRdb to the PCR reads, yields one record per CDR3 protein. The table has about 21,000 distinct CDR3 sequences, roughly half seen once.

Sequenced material: CD4+ T cells from blood, cultured in vitro, taken after SARS-CoV-2 vaccination. The chain couples TRBV7-2 to TRBJ1-2; no clear D. The TCR sequence derives from a human donor who had recovered from COVID-19. The CDR3 sequence is CASSLGAENYGYTF. The CDR3 nucleotides are TGTGCCAGCAGCTTAGGAGCAGAGAACTATGGCTACACCTTC.